Below, 24 T cell receptor beta chains from the same sample are listed, as sequenced in a study of beta chain features in type 1 diabetes. Expressed TCRB transcripts were sequenced after all isolated RNA was converted to cDNA. TCRdb keeps only in-frame clones here, not all; method: immunoSEQ multiplex PCR. The table lists more than 300,000 clones, more than 12% of them singletons. The source material was naive CD4+ T cells from blood. These receptors originate from a woman between 18 and 29 years old in good health.

This clone was picked up a small number of times. The CDR3 region is CASSFLSNTGELFF. In DNA form, the CDR3 reads TGTGCCAGCAGCTTTCTGTCGAACACCGGGGAGCTGTTTTTT. The chain has TRBV5-6 and TRBJ2-2; D gene unclear. The V and J ends lost 2 bases and 0 bases respectively, with 5 bases between them. Germline values: CDR1 SGHDT, CDR2 YYEEEE. The CDR3 is made up of 14 amino acids. Filled out from reference TRBV5-6 and TRBJ2-2, the complete variable domain reads DAGVTQSPTHLIKTRGQQVTLRCSPKSGHDTVSWYQQALGQGPQFIFQYYEEEERQRGNFPDRFSGHQFPNYSSELNVNALLLGDSALYLCASSFLSNTGELFFGEGSRLTVL.

This clone has a handful of counts. V and J are TRBV4-2 and TRBJ2-1; 7 bases fit TRBD2. V shed 3 bases, J shed 3 bases, and the junction held 5 bases outside the gene matches. This CDR3 region has 15 residues. Germline V lookup: CDR1 LGHNA, CDR2 YNFKEQ. The CDR3 region has the DNA TGTGCCAGCAGCCATTCTAGCGGAGACTACAATGAGCAGTTCTTC. This codes for CASSHSSGDYNEQFF.

The sample holds a few counts of this clone. The chain uses TRBV18 and TRBJ1-5, with D unresolved. Germline assignment: CDR1 KGHSH and CDR2 LQKENI. The CDR3 loop spans 18 amino acids. Between the trimmed V and J ends, which lost 3 bases and 1 base, there was a span of 19 bases. CDR3 bases: TGTGCCAGCTCACCTCTTGGAGGGTTCGGGGTAAGCAATCAGCCCCAGCATTTT. It encodes CASSPLGGFGVSNQPQHF.

This clone was observed a few times. V is TRBV10-3 and J is TRBJ2-5, with D possibly matching TRBD1 (6 bases). The V gene's germline CDR1 is ENHRY and CDR2 SYGVKD. The length of the CDR3 is 15 residues. V dropped 3 bases and J dropped 4 bases, with 15 bases sitting between them. The CDR3, as DNA: TGTGCCATCAGTGATCCTAGGGGCAGGGGAGAGACCCAGTACTTC. It translates to CAISDPRGRGETQYF.

The J gene is TRBJ2-5, the V gene TRBV7-6, with 13 bases identical to TRBD2. Per germline, CDR1 SGHVS and CDR2 FNYEAQ. Germline trimming cut 5 bases from V and 1 base from J; bases unmatched to any gene: 10. The CDR3 spans 18 residues. The CDR3 DNA reads as TGTGCCAGCAGCAAACCTGGACTAGCGGGGGCCCGCCAAGAGACCCAGTACTTC. The encoded protein is CASSKPGLAGARQETQYF.

The CDR3 sequence is CATLPTGSYEQYF. Here the CDR3 DNA reads TGTGCCACCCTTCCCACAGGTTCCTACGAGCAGTACTTC. The genes are TRBV2 and TRBJ2-7, with D possibly being TRBD1 (5 bases). The CDR3 runs to 13 residues. The germline V and J ends were trimmed by 10 bases and 1 base, with 14 bases remaining between them. Per germline, CDR1 SNHLY and CDR2 FYNNEI.

This clone has more than one count but fewer than ten. The V call is TRBV7-2, the J call TRBJ1-4; maybe TRBD1 (5 bases). V was pared by 2 bases and J by 8 bases, with 24 bases between. The CDR3 sequence is 18 residues long. CDR1 and CDR2 from the germline V gene are SGHTA and FQGNSA. CDR3 loop: CASSLQVFGTSGVEKLFF. CDR3 nucleotides: TGTGCCAGCAGCTTACAGGTTTTTGGTACCTCGGGGGTGGAAAAACTGTTTTTT.

This clone was detected only a few times. This chain uses TRBV5-4 with TRBJ2-5, with TRBD1 matching over 8 bases. Germline V gives CDR1 SGHNT, CDR2 YYREEE (reference sequence). V shed 3 bases, J shed 0 bases, and the junction held 4 bases outside the gene matches. This CDR3 is 15 amino acids long. CDR3 DNA: TGTGCCAGCAGCTACGGACAGGGCTACCAAGAGACCCAGTACTTC. This sequence encodes CASSYGQGYQETQYF.

This clone has only a few counts. The genes are TRBV30 and TRBJ2-7; TRBD1 agrees at 8 bases. The CDR3 totals 12 residues. From germline, CDR1 is GTSNPN and CDR2 SVGIG (reference sequence). Trimming took 6 bases from V and 1 from J; bases not matched to a gene: 2. The CDR3 coding sequence is TGTGCCTGCACAGGGGGGTCCTACGAGCAGTACTTC. Protein sequence: CACTGGSYEQYF. Combining the CDR3 with reference TRBV30 and TRBJ2-7 gives the whole variable domain SQTIHQWPATLVQPVGSPLSLECTVEGTSNPNLYWYRQAAGRGLQLLFYSVGIGQISSEVPQNLSASRPQDRQFILSSKKLLLSDSGFYLCACTGGSYEQYFGPGTRLTVT.

In regard to this clone: This sample also contains other DNA sequences that code for the same CDR3. The chain uses TRBV30 and TRBJ1-1; D not certain. CDR1 is GTSNPN and CDR2 is SVGIG in the germline V gene (reference sequence). The CDR3 loop spans 13 amino acids. V shed 0 bases and J shed 1 base, with 6 bases lying between them. In DNA form, the CDR3 reads TGTGCCTGGAGTGTATTGCGGAACACTGAAGCTTTCTTT. Its translation: CAWSVLRNTEAFF.

This clone was seen a few times. The gene calls are TRBV28 and TRBJ2-1; D is unresolved. The germline V gene encodes CDR1 MDHEN and CDR2 SYDVKM. The CDR3 loop spans 12 amino acids. V lost 6 bases and J 7 bases, leaving 10 bases between the germline ends. CDR3 in DNA: TGTGCCAGCAGGCTGCTAGGAAATGAGCAGTTCTTC. This gives the protein CASRLLGNEQFF.

This clone has just a few counts. The chain combines TRBV4-2 with TRBJ2-7; 12 bases map to TRBD2. V trimming: 4 bases; J trimming: 4 bases; junction bases outside the gene matches: 5. Germline values: CDR1 LGHNA, CDR2 YNFKEQ. This CDR3 region has 15 residues. CDR3: CASSRRLAGVYEQYF. CDR3 sequence (DNA): TGTGCCAGCAGCCGCCGACTAGCGGGAGTGTACGAGCAGTACTTC.

This clone was recorded a few times. J is TRBJ2-3 and V is TRBV5-1; D gene uncertain. This CDR3 spans 12 amino acids. CDR1 is SGHRS, CDR2 YFSETQ, per germline. With 4 bases removed from V and 10 bases from J, the gap between germline ends came to 13 bases. The CDR3 bases are TGCGCCAGCAGCCCCGGAGTATGGCCGCAGTATTTT. It translates to CASSPGVWPQYF.

The rearrangement links TRBV5-1 to TRBJ2-1; 8 bases line up with TRBD2. The ends lost 2 bases at V and 3 bases at J; junction bases unmatched: 4. The germline V gene has CDR1 SGHRS and CDR2 YFSETQ. The CDR3 runs to 15 residues. Here the CDR3 DNA reads TGCGCCAGCAGCTTCGGGGGGACTAGCTACAATGAGCAGTTCTTC. This translates into CASSFGGTSYNEQFF.

The chain carries TRBV2 and TRBJ2-7; tentatively, D is TRBD2 (5 bases). V lost 4 bases and J 2 bases, leaving 9 bases between the germline ends. Germline V CDR1 and CDR2: SNHLY, FYNNEI. The length of the CDR3 is 13 residues. The CDR3 DNA sequence: TGTGCCAGCAGTGCCGAGGGCCCCTACGAGCAGTACTTC. The encoded protein is CASSAEGPYEQYF.

This chain uses TRBV30 with TRBJ2-3, with D maybe TRBD2 (5 bases). The CDR3 length is 12 residues. The germline V and J ends were trimmed by 3 bases and 2 bases, with 6 bases remaining between them. Per germline, CDR1 GTSNPN and CDR2 SVGIG (reference sequence). DNA for the CDR3: TGTGCCTGGAGCGACTACACAGATACGCAGTATTTT. Protein: CAWSDYTDTQYF.

This chain links TRBV5-1 with TRBJ1-1; 8 nucleotides line up with TRBD1. Germline V gene sequence: CDR1 SGHRS, CDR2 YFSETQ. Losses at the gene ends were 4 bases for V and 9 bases for J; bases not matched to a gene: 8. This CDR3 region has 13 residues. CDR3 coding DNA: TGCGCCAGCAGCCCCGGGACAGGCCTGCAAGCTTTCTTT. Translation: CASSPGTGLQAFF.

This clone showed up just a few times. This chain links TRBV11-2 with TRBJ2-7; D remains unclear. V was shortened by 3 bases and J by 4 bases, with 4 bases between the two germline ends. The CDR3 has 11 amino acids. CDR1 SGHAT and CDR2 FQNNGV come from the germline V gene. The CDR3 loop is CASSFNYEQYF. The CDR3 DNA reads TGTGCCAGCAGCTTCAATTACGAGCAGTACTTC.

This clone has a handful of counts. CDR3 coding DNA: TGTGCCAGTAGTATAGCGGCAGGCCAAGAGACCCAGTACTTC. Protein sequence: CASSIAAGQETQYF. The chain has TRBV19 and TRBJ2-5; D call uncertain. V lost 1 base, J lost 1 base, and 7 bases lay in between. The CDR3 is made up of 14 amino acids. The V gene's germline CDR1 is LNHDA and CDR2 SQIVND (reference sequence).

This clone has a handful of counts. V gene TRBV4-1 combines with J gene TRBJ2-2, with D tentatively TRBD1 (6 bases). Per germline, CDR1 MGHRA and CDR2 YSYEKL. The germline V and J ends were trimmed by 5 bases and 0 bases, with 7 bases remaining between them. The CDR3 sequence is 14 residues long. For the CDR3, the DNA is TGCGCCAGCAGCGCAGGGGCGAACACCGGGGAGCTGTTTTTT. Residues: CASSAGANTGELFF.

V usage is TRBV29-1 and J usage is TRBJ1-1, with 7 bases matching TRBD1. Trimming took 6 bases from V and 0 from J; bases not matched to a gene: 7. The CDR3 sequence is 14 residues long. CDR1 is SQVTM and CDR2 is ANQGSEA in the germline V gene. This chain's CDR3 is CSVLTGIMNTEAFF. Here the CDR3 DNA reads TGCAGCGTCTTGACAGGGATCATGAACACTGAAGCTTTCTTT.

This clone has just a few counts. The gene calls are TRBV28 and TRBJ2-7; the D gene is possibly TRBD1 (5 bases). From germline, CDR1 is MDHEN and CDR2 SYDVKM. This CDR3 spans 13 amino acids. Trimming removed 6 bases at V and 4 bases at J, with 13 bases between. The CDR3 DNA sequence: TGTGCCAGCAGGAGGACAAGCCGGTACGAGCAGTACTTC. It specifies CASRRTSRYEQYF.

This chain links TRBV9 with TRBJ1-1, with TRBD1 matching over 7 bases. The J segment lost 5 bases and the V segment lost 4 bases, leaving 11 bases of the junction unmatched. From germline, CDR1 is SGDLS and CDR2 YYNGEE. This CDR3 is 15 amino acids long. The CDR3 region has the DNA TGTGCCAGCAGCTCCGATGGGACAGTGCAAACTGAAGCTTTCTTT. Amino acid sequence: CASSSDGTVQTEAFF.

The chain employs TRBV5-1 and TRBJ1-1; D possibly corresponds to TRBD1 (6 bases). Trimming left V 4 bases short and J 0 bases short, with 16 bases between. The CDR3 loop spans 16 amino acids. CDR1 SGHRS and CDR2 YFSETQ come from the germline V gene. This CDR3 is CASSARRDIVNTEAFF. CDR3 DNA: TGCGCCAGCAGCGCACGAAGGGACATAGTGAACACTGAAGCTTTCTTT.